Following are 12 T cell receptor beta chains from one sample sequenced in a study of T cells after yellow fever vaccination. TCRdb independently ran MiXCR on the 5' RACE reads; one entry per CDR3 protein. The sample consists of tens of thousands of distinct CDR3 sequences, around 3.3% of them appearing once. The specimen comprised PBMCs, either bulk or a sorted T-cell subset (CD4+, CD8+, memory, or dextramer-sorted; not recorded which), sampled around 45 days after the first yellow fever vaccination. These receptors were taken from a man aged 18-30 years who received the YFV17D yellow fever vaccine.

This clonotype was detected many times. For the CDR3, the DNA is TGTGCCAGGGGAACAGGGGCCAAAAACATTCAGTACTTC. As protein: CARGTGAKNIQYF. This chain connects TRBV19 to TRBJ2-4, with D maybe TRBD1 (6 bases). This CDR3 has 13 residues. The V and J ends lost 9 bases and 1 base respectively, with 10 bases between them. Germline CDR1 and CDR2: LNHDA and SQIVND (reference sequence).

This clonotype was recorded many times. The V call is TRBV25-1, the J call TRBJ1-5; D unresolved. Trimming took off 3 bases at V and 10 bases at J, with 13 bases between the two ends. CDR1 and CDR2 (germline): MGHDK, SYGVNS. The CDR3 contains 13 residues. The DNA for the CDR3 is TGTGCCAGCAGTGATCCCAGATCGAATCCCCAGCATTTT. It translates to CASSDPRSNPQHF.

The table lists this clonotype with a few counts. V is TRBV20-1 and J is TRBJ2-1, with TRBD2 matching over 15 bases. The germline V gene encodes CDR1 DFQATT and CDR2 SNEGSKA (reference sequence). Unmatched junction bases numbered 8, after V lost 2 bases and J lost 9 bases. This CDR3 is built from 16 residues. CDR3 region: CSARPRTSGGGGEQFF. CDR3 nucleotides: TGCAGTGCTAGACCCCGGACTAGCGGGGGGGGGGGTGAGCAGTTCTTC.

This clonotype was seen ten or more times. The chain uses TRBV5-6 and TRBJ2-2; tentatively, D is TRBD2 (6 bases). Trimming took off 4 bases at V and 4 bases at J, with 17 bases between the two ends. Germline lookup yields CDR1 SGHDT and CDR2 YYEEEE. The CDR3 extends over 16 amino acids. CDR3 in DNA: TGTGCCAGCAGCCTGACGGGCGGGGCGCGCACCGGGGAGCTGTTTTTT. It encodes CASSLTGGARTGELFF.

This clonotype was seen repeatedly, ten times or more. The CDR3 sequence: CASSVWSGGYEQYF. The CDR3, as DNA: TGTGCCAGCAGCGTCTGGTCGGGGGGCTACGAGCAGTACTTC. This chain uses TRBV7-2 with TRBJ2-7, with 7 bases matching TRBD2. There are 14 residues in the CDR3. The V gene's germline CDR1 is SGHTA and CDR2 FQGNSA. Trimming removed 5 bases from V and 3 bases from J; junction bases left unmatched: 7.

This clonotype was seen at least ten times. This rearrangement joins TRBV4-3 to TRBJ2-7, with D possibly matching TRBD1 (7 bases). The V gene lost 1 base and the J gene lost 8 bases, with 15 bases spanning the gap. CDR1 is LGHNA, CDR2 YSLEER, per germline. The CDR3 is 14 residues long. The CDR3 reads CASSQVGGGAKQYF. DNA for the CDR3: TGCGCCAGCAGCCAAGTCGGAGGGGGCGCGAAGCAGTACTTC.

This clonotype was recorded many times. J is TRBJ2-3 and V is TRBV24-1, with D unresolved. Germline V gene data show CDR1 as KGHDR and CDR2 as SFDVKD. V was clipped by 7 bases and J by 4 bases, with 20 bases between them. CDR3 length: 16 amino acids. Written as DNA, the CDR3 is TGTGCCACCAGCCCAACGGAGACTCCTGGCGCAGATACGCAGTATTTT. This translates into CATSPTETPGADTQYF.

Ten or more counts support this clonotype. The chain couples TRBV5-1 to TRBJ1-1, with 11 bases aligning to TRBD1. V shed 4 bases and J 2 bases; nucleotides not matched to a gene: 1. Germline loops: CDR1 SGHRS, CDR2 YFSETQ. CDR3 length: 14 residues. Here the CDR3 DNA reads TGCGCCAGCAGCCGGACAGGGGGCAACACTGAAGCTTTCTTT. Translation gives CASSRTGGNTEAFF.

This clonotype occurred many times. V gene TRBV5-1 combines with J gene TRBJ2-2, with D unclear. Trimming pared 1 base from V and 7 bases from J, leaving 14 bases between. Germline V lookup: CDR1 SGHRS, CDR2 YFSETQ. The CDR3 is 15 residues long. DNA for the CDR3: TGCGCCAGCAGCTTGAACACTGATGGCGGCGGGGAGCTGTTTTTT. As protein: CASSLNTDGGGELFF. Looking up the rest from reference TRBV5-1 and TRBJ2-2 gives the full variable domain: KAGVTQTPRYLIKTRGQQVTLSCSPISGHRSVSWYQQTPGQGLQFLFEYFSETQRNKGNFPGRFSGRQFSNSRSEMNVSTLELGDSALYLCASSLNTDGGGELFFGEGSRLTVL.

There are many counts of this clonotype. This chain connects TRBV7-2 to TRBJ1-3; D remains unclear. The CDR3 runs to 14 residues. The germline gives CDR1 SGHTA, CDR2 FQGNSA. Trimming pared 1 base from V and 2 bases from J, leaving 6 bases between. The CDR3, as DNA: TGTGCCAGCAGCTTAGTCCGGGCTGGAAACACCATATATTTT. Encoded protein: CASSLVRAGNTIYF.

Ten or more counts support this clonotype. The genes are TRBV12-3 or TRBV12-4 and TRBJ2-3; TRBD2 might be the D (5 bases). This CDR3 region has 14 residues. The ends were cut back, 8 bases at V and 3 bases at J, with 15 bases in the middle. CDR3 DNA sequence: TGTGCCAGCCTCCCCCGCGGCGGGACAGATACGCAGTATTTT. As protein: CASLPRGGTDTQYF.

This clonotype appeared many times. This chain links TRBV12-3 or TRBV12-4 with TRBJ1-1; D gene uncertain. The length of the CDR3 is 12 residues. Trimming removed 7 bases from V and 7 bases from J, with 13 bases in between. This CDR3 is CASTLGSLEAFF. CDR3 coding DNA: TGTGCCAGCACCCTCGGGTCTCTTGAAGCTTTCTTT.